The rows below give T cell receptor beta chains drawn from one sample of a study of CDR3 diversity in severe acne. One entry per CDR3 protein results from TCRdb running MiXCR on the PCR reads. The table has about 84,000 distinct CDR3 sequences, 51% seen once. Material: blood. Receptors originate from a male donor in good health, without acne. Both conserved end residues are part of each CDR3. Fields, in order: V gene, clone size, J gene, D gene, CDR3 DNA, CDR3 protein. A D gene is named only where the DNA matches it firmly. Only some rows state a clone size, as once, few, many or a class for expanded clones.

TRBV7-8	many	TRBJ1-2	-	TGTGCCAGCAGCTCACCGACGGGCCGAGAGGGCTACACCTTC	CASSSPTGREGYTF
TRBV4-1	many	TRBJ2-1	-	TGCGCCAGCAGCCAACCGGGATCGGGTGAGCAGTTCTTC	CASSQPGSGEQFF
TRBV13	once	TRBJ2-7	-	TGTGCCTGCACCCCGGGAGAGGGCTACGAGCAGTACTTC	CACTPGEGYEQYF
TRBV20-1	-	TRBJ1-1	-	TGCAGTGCGAGGGGGACGTCCCTCGGCACTGAAGCTTTCTTT	CSARGTSLGTEAFF
TRBV29-1	-	TRBJ2-7	TRBD1	TGCAGCGTCGGTGACAGGGCCGAGCAGTACTTC	CSVGDRAEQYF
TRBV7-9	-	TRBJ2-7	TRBD1	TGTGCCAGCAGCTATGGGACAGGGGGCTCCTACGAGCAGTACTTC	CASSYGTGGSYEQYF
TRBV6-5	-	TRBJ1-2	TRBD1	TGTGCCAGCAGCCCGGACAGGGGGGGCTACACCTTC	CASSPDRGGYTF
TRBV15	-	TRBJ2-6	-	TGTGCCACCAGCGATGGGCCGCCCCGGGACAACGTCCTGACTTTC	CATSDGPPRDNVLTF
TRBV29-1	-	TRBJ1-3	-	TGCAGCGTTGATAAACCCGATACCTATGGCTACACCATATATTTT	CSVDKPDTYGYTIYF
TRBV11-2	many	TRBJ2-1	-	TGTGCCAGCAGCTTAGGTGCTTGGGGGAATGAGCAGTTCTTC	CASSLGAWGNEQFF
TRBV7-6	many	TRBJ2-7	-	TGTGCCAGCAGCTTAGCATCGGGGCTCTACGAGCAGTACTTC	CASSLASGLYEQYF
TRBV5-1	-	TRBJ1-1	TRBD1	TGCGCCAGCAGCTTAGGGACAGGGAGCGCTGAAGCTTTCTTT	CASSLGTGSAEAFF
TRBV7-6	-	TRBJ2-7	TRBD2	TGTGCCAGCAGCACTAGCGGACTAGCGGGGGGTGTTACCTACGAGCAGTACTTC	CASSTSGLAGGVTYEQYF
TRBV4-1	once	TRBJ2-5	TRBD2	TGCGCCAGCAGCCAAGTACTAGCGGAGGGCTGGGAGACCCAGTACTTC	CASSQVLAEGWETQYF
TRBV5-5	few	TRBJ1-4	TRBD1	TGTGCCAGCAGCCATCGGACAGGGGAGGAAAAACTGTTTTTT	CASSHRTGEEKLFF
TRBV7-3	few	TRBJ2-2	-	-	CASSSRDGKGALWLHLRFGELFF
TRBV7-2	few	TRBJ2-5	-	TGTGCCAGCAGCCTTGGGGGGGCCGTCGAGACCCAGTACTTC	CASSLGGAVETQYF
TRBV25-1	many	TRBJ2-7	-	TGTGCCAGCAGTGAATCGATCCGTTCCTACGAGCAGTACTTC	CASSESIRSYEQYF
TRBV6-5	-	TRBJ1-5	TRBD1	TGTGCCAGCAGACGGACCGGGACAGGGAAAGAGACCCAGCATTTT	CASRRTGTGKETQHF
TRBV9	-	TRBJ2-5	TRBD1	TGTGCCAGCAGCGCGCCGGACAGGAACGGGGAGACCCAGTACTTC	CASSAPDRNGETQYF
TRBV6-5	many	TRBJ1-1	-	TGTGCCAGCACCTATGAGGCCGGCAACCGGCTCACTGAAGCTTTCTTT	CASTYEAGNRLTEAFF
TRBV12-3/TRBV12-4	-	TRBJ1-1	TRBD1	TGTGCCAGCAGATCCGACAGGGGAAACACTGAAGCTTTCTTT	CASRSDRGNTEAFF